Following are 21 T cell receptor beta chains from one sample sequenced in a study of CD8 T cells in ankylosing spondylitis. Using its own MiXCR run on the 5' RACE reads, TCRdb lists one record per CDR3 protein. The sample has around 340,000 distinct CDR3 sequences, approximately 22% seen once; the top ten hold around 13%. The sequencing input was blood, either unsorted or a sorted T cell fraction (not recorded which). These receptors originate from a male donor with ankylosing spondylitis or in good health (not recorded which).

This clonotype turned up a few times. The chain combines TRBV7-9 with TRBJ1-1, with D perhaps TRBD1 (5 bases). CDR3 length equals 14 residues. The germline V gene encodes CDR1 SEHNR and CDR2 FQNEAQ (reference sequence). Trimming took off 5 bases at V and 5 bases at J, with 15 bases between the two ends. The CDR3 DNA sequence: TGTGCCAGCAGCCCTGGGGGGGTTGGGACTGAAGCTTTCTTT. This codes for CASSPGGVGTEAFF.

The V gene is TRBV4-1, the J gene TRBJ2-5, with TRBD1 identical over 8 bases. V lost 0 bases, J lost 4 bases, and 10 bases stayed unmatched. The germline V gene has CDR1 MGHRA and CDR2 YSYEKL. CDR3 size: 17 residues. The CDR3 DNA sequence: TGCGCCAGCAGCCAAGACCGAACGACAGGGGTTTCAGAGACCCAGTACTTC. This gives the protein CASSQDRTTGVSETQYF.

In this sample, this clonotype turned up many times. The CDR3 is CAITNGQGKTEAFF. CDR3 nucleotide sequence: TGTGCCATCACCAACGGACAGGGCAAGACTGAAGCTTTCTTT. The V and J genes are TRBV10-3 and TRBJ1-1; 8 bases line up with TRBD1. Germline CDR1 and CDR2: ENHRY and SYGVKD. This CDR3 comprises 14 residues. The V gene end was trimmed by 7 bases and the J gene end by 5 bases; junction bases not matched to a gene: 9.

This clonotype was seen more than once but under ten times. The chain employs TRBV7-9 and TRBJ2-7, with D perhaps assigned TRBD1 or TRBD2 (5 bases each). The CDR3 sequence is 17 residues long. Trimming took off 4 bases at V and 1 base at J, with 20 bases between the two ends. The germline gives CDR1 SEHNR, CDR2 FQNEAQ (reference sequence). The CDR3 DNA is TGTGCCAGCAGCTCGACTACAGGACCGACCCCGTCCTACGAGCAGTACTTC. Translation gives CASSSTTGPTPSYEQYF.

CDR3 loop: CASSPGDRGPTLHF. The DNA of the CDR3 is TGTGCCAGCAGCCCGGGGGACAGGGGGCCCACCCTCCACTTT. The chain combines TRBV9 with TRBJ1-6; 12 bases are shared with TRBD1. The CDR3 contains 14 residues. The V segment lost 4 bases and the J segment 14 bases; nucleotides outside the gene matches: 7. Germline CDR1 SGDLS, CDR2 YYNGEE.

This clonotype came up a few times. V is TRBV5-6 and J is TRBJ2-1, with D tentatively TRBD1 (5 bases). Trimming took off 0 bases at V and 2 bases at J, with 9 bases between the two ends. The CDR3 is 15 residues long. CDR1 and CDR2 from the germline V gene are SGHDT and YYEEEE. The CDR3, as DNA: TGTGCCAGCAGCTTGGTCACGGACACCTACAATGAGCAGTTCTTC. Translating it yields CASSLVTDTYNEQFF. The complete variable domain, with remaining parts taken from reference TRBV5-6 and TRBJ2-1, reads DAGVTQSPTHLIKTRGQQVTLRCSPKSGHDTVSWYQQALGQGPQFIFQYYEEEERQRGNFPDRFSGHQFPNYSSELNVNALLLGDSALYLCASSLVTDTYNEQFFGPGTRLTVL.

This clonotype came up a few times. The chain has TRBV20-1 and TRBJ2-2; D may be TRBD1 (6 bases). The germline V gene encodes CDR1 DFQATT and CDR2 SNEGSKA (reference sequence). The V end was cut by 0 bases, the J end by 7 bases, with 12 bases between. The CDR3 is 14 residues long. DNA for the CDR3: TGCAGTGCTAGAGAAATACAGGGCGACGGGGAGCTGTTTTTT. It translates to CSAREIQGDGELFF.

V gene TRBV3-1 combines with J gene TRBJ2-3; D uncertain. The germline V gene encodes CDR1 LGHDT and CDR2 YNNKEL (reference sequence). There are 14 residues in the CDR3. V lost 0 bases and J lost 9, with 13 bases in between. CDR3 in amino acids: CASSQEFDSWTQYF. In DNA form, the CDR3 reads TGTGCCAGCAGCCAAGAGTTTGATTCCTGGACGCAGTATTTT.

There are a few counts of this clonotype. The chain is built from TRBV6-5 and TRBJ1-5; D is unresolved. V lost 2 bases and J lost 6, with 5 bases in between. Germline assignment: CDR1 MNHEY and CDR2 SVGAGI. The CDR3 contains 12 residues. The CDR3 nucleotides are TGTGCCAGCAGTTACGGTGGTCAGCCCCAGCATTTT. Its protein is CASSYGGQPQHF.

This clonotype was seen more than once but under ten times. The V call is TRBV7-9, the J call TRBJ2-1, with D possibly being TRBD2 (5 bases). CDR1 and CDR2 from the germline V gene are SEHNR and FQNEAQ (reference sequence). This CDR3 is built from 13 residues. Trimming cost V 5 bases and J 10 bases, with 15 bases left between them. The CDR3 loop is CASSDVTREEQFF. CDR3 nucleotides: TGTGCCAGCAGCGATGTCACTCGGGAAGAGCAGTTCTTC.

This clonotype was detected a few times. The chain has TRBV28 and TRBJ2-4; perhaps TRBD1 as D (5 bases). V was trimmed by 1 base and J by 2 bases, leaving 21 bases between them. Looked up from germline, CDR1 is MDHEN and CDR2 is SYDVKM. This CDR3 has 19 residues. This CDR3 reads CASSLYQGGTLGTKNIQYF. CDR3 DNA sequence: TGTGCCAGCAGTTTATACCAGGGCGGAACCTTGGGAACCAAAAACATTCAGTACTTC.

This clonotype was seen more than once but under ten times. The CDR3 nucleotides are TGCAGCGTTGAAGATGGAGCAGGGAACGAGCAGTACTTC. Its protein is CSVEDGAGNEQYF. The chain uses TRBV29-1 and TRBJ2-7; a possible D gene is TRBD1 (5 bases). CDR1 and CDR2 (germline): SQVTM, ANQGSEA. The CDR3 is 13 amino acids. V shed 0 bases and J shed 5 bases, with 11 bases lying between them.

The chain combines TRBV4-1 with TRBJ2-3, with D perhaps TRBD2 (5 bases). The length of the CDR3 is 14 residues. The V gene's germline CDR1 is MGHRA and CDR2 YSYEKL. The V gene lost 4 bases and the J gene lost 4 bases, with 12 bases spanning the gap. CDR3 nucleotides: TGCGCCAGCAGCCCGAGGGCAGACCCAGATACGCAGTATTTT. Translation: CASSPRADPDTQYF.

This CDR3 reads CASSPSGSSYEQYF. CDR3 in DNA: TGTGCCAGCAGTCCTAGCGGAAGCTCCTACGAGCAGTACTTC. This chain uses TRBV11-2 with TRBJ2-7, with 7 bases lining up with TRBD2. Germline V lookup: CDR1 SGHAT, CDR2 FQNNGV. The V and J ends lost 6 bases and 0 bases, in that order; junction bases with no gene match: 5. There are 14 residues in the CDR3.

This clonotype was recorded many times. CDR3 region: CASSSWVEGGGYTF. The DNA for the CDR3 is TGTGCCAGCAGTTCGTGGGTAGAGGGTGGAGGCTACACCTTC. The chain is built from TRBV12-3 or TRBV12-4 and TRBJ1-2; no reliable D call. The CDR3 runs to 14 residues. V shed 4 bases and J shed 8 bases, with 17 bases lying between them.

In this sample, this clonotype turned up a few times. This chain joins TRBV27 and TRBJ1-1; maybe TRBD1 (5 bases). Trimming removed 6 bases at V and 7 bases at J, with 18 bases between. This CDR3 comprises 14 residues. CDR1 is MNHEY and CDR2 is SMNVEV in the germline V gene (reference sequence). The CDR3 region has the DNA TGTGCCAGCAGCTTCACCGGGGGGACTCTTGAAGCTTTCTTT. Encoded protein: CASSFTGGTLEAFF.

This clonotype was recorded a few times. The rearrangement uses TRBV6-5 and TRBJ2-3; 9 bases align to TRBD2. Germline CDR1 MNHEY, CDR2 SVGAGI. V lost 1 base and J lost 9; bases outside the gene matches: 8. This CDR3 region has 15 residues. DNA of the CDR3: TGTGCCAGCAGTTACTGGGGCGGGGGGGCGGAAACGCAGTATTTT. Translated: CASSYWGGGAETQYF.

This rearrangement joins TRBV6-5 to TRBJ2-7; D call uncertain. Trimming stripped 0 bases from V and 0 bases from J, with 12 bases between. The CDR3 is made up of 16 amino acids. The germline gives CDR1 MNHEY, CDR2 SVGAGI. CDR3 coding DNA: TGTGCCAGCAGTTACTCGATAGACCAGAGCTCCTACGAGCAGTACTTC. Protein sequence: CASSYSIDQSSYEQYF.

In this sample, this clonotype turned up a few times. The rearrangement joins TRBV28 to TRBJ1-1; no definite D call. Trimming removed 2 bases from V and 10 bases from J, with 14 bases in between. Germline V gives CDR1 MDHEN, CDR2 SYDVKM. This CDR3 comprises 13 residues. Here the CDR3 reads CASSLRVVGIAFF. CDR3 DNA: TGTGCCAGCAGTTTACGGGTGGTGGGGATAGCTTTCTTT. The whole variable domain, filled in from reference TRBV28 and TRBJ1-1, reads DVKVTQSSRYLVKRTGEKVFLECVQDMDHENMFWYRQDPGLGLRLIYFSYDVKMKEKGDIPEGYSVSREKKERFSLILESASTNQTSMYLCASSLRVVGIAFFGQGTRLTVV.

This clonotype was picked up a small number of times. This chain joins TRBV7-9 and TRBJ2-1; D may be TRBD1 (5 bases). The CDR3 spans 13 residues. V shed 5 bases and J shed 8 bases, with 13 bases lying between them. Germline V gene lookup returns CDR1 SEHNR and CDR2 FQNEAQ (reference sequence). Here the CDR3 reads CASSAEGEYEQFF. The CDR3 coding sequence is TGTGCCAGCAGCGCAGAAGGGGAATATGAGCAGTTCTTC. Combining the CDR3 with reference TRBV7-9 and TRBJ2-1 gives the whole variable domain DTGVSQNPRHKITKRGQNVTFRCDPISEHNRLYWYRQTLGQGPEFLTYFQNEAQLEKSRLLSDRFSAERPKGSFSTLEIQRTEQGDSAMYLCASSAEGEYEQFFGPGTRLTVL.

This clonotype occurred a few times. The chain carries TRBV7-3 and TRBJ2-5, with 7 bases aligning to TRBD1. Germline CDR1 SGHTA, CDR2 FQGTGA. The CDR3 has 16 residues. V was clipped by 3 bases and J by 4 bases; unmatched bases: 11. CDR3 sequence: CASSFCTGEFAETQYF. The CDR3 DNA follows: TGTGCCAGCAGCTTTTGCACAGGGGAGTTCGCAGAGACCCAGTACTTC.